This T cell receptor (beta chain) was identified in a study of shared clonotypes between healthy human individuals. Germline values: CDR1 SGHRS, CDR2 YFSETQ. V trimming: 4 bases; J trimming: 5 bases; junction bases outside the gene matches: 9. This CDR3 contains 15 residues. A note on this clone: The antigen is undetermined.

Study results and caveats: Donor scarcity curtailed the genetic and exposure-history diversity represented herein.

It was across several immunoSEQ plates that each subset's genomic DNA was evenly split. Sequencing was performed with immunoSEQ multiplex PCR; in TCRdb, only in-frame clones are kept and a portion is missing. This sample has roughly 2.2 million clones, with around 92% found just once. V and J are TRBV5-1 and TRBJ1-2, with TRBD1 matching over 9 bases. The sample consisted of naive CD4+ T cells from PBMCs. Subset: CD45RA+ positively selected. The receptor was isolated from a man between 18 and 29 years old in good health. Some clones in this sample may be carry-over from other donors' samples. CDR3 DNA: TGCGCCAGCAGCCCTCTGACGACAGGGGGTTATGGCTACACCTTC. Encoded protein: CASSPLTTGGYGYTF. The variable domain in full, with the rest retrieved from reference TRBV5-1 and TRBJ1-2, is KAGVTQTPRYLIKTRGQQVTLSCSPISGHRSVSWYQQTPGQGLQFLFEYFSETQRNKGNFPGRFSGRQFSNSRSEMNVSTLELGDSALYLCASSPLTTGGYGYTFGSGTRLTVV.